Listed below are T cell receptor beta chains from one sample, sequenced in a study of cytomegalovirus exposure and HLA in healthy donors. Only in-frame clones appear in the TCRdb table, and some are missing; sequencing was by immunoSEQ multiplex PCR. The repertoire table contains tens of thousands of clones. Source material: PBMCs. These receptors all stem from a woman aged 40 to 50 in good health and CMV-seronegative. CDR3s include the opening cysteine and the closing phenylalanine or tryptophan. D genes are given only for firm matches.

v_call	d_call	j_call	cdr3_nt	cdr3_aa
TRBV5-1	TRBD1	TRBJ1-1	TGCGCCAGCAGCCCCCGGGGACAGGGGAACACTGAAGCTTTCTTT	CASSPRGQGNTEAFF
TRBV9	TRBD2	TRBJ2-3	TGTGCCAGCAGCATAGCGGGTAGGGGAGATACGCAGTATTTT	CASSIAGRGDTQYF
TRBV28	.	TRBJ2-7	TGTGCCAGCACCCCTCATACTAGAACATCCTACGAGCAGTACTTC	CASTPHTRTSYEQYF
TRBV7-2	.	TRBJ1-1	TGTGCCAGCAGCACCCAGGGCGGTAACACTGAAGCTTTCTTT	CASSTQGGNTEAFF
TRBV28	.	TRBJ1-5	TGTGCCAGCAAAAAAGGACAGCCCAATCAGCCCCAGCATTTT	CASKKGQPNQPQHF
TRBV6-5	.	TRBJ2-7	TGTGCCAGCGGTAGGGGCTACGAGCAGTACTTC	CASGRGYEQYF
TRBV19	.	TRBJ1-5	TGTGCCAGTAGTAGAGGGTTTGGACAGCCCCAGCATTTT	CASSRGFGQPQHF
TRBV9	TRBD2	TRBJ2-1	TGTGCCAGCAGCGTAGGGGGTAGCGGGAGGGCAGGGAATGAGCAGTTCTTC	CASSVGGSGRAGNEQFF
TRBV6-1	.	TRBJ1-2	TGTACCCTCGCCTGGCAGTCTAACTATGGCTACACCTTC	CTLAWQSNYGYTF
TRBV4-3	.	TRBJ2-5	TGCGCCAGCAGCCAAGATAGGGGAGAGACCCAGTACTTC	CASSQDRGETQYF
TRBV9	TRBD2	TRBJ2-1	TGTGCCAGCAGCGTAGGCCTAGCGGGAGCACGGAATGAGCAGTTCTTC	CASSVGLAGARNEQFF
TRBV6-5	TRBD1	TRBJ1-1	TGTGCCAGCAGTTACGGGACAGGGATCACTGAAGCTTTCTTT	CASSYGTGITEAFF
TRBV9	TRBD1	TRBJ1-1	TGTGCCAGCAGCACGCCGGGACAGGGACAAGCTTTCTTT	CASSTPGQGQAFF
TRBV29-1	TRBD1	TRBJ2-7	TGCAGCGTCCGACCCGGGACAGGCAACTCCTACGAGCAGTACTTC	CSVRPGTGNSYEQYF
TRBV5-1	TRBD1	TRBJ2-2	TGCGCCAGCAGCCCGATGACAGGGTCCTACACCGGGGAGCTGTTTTTT	CASSPMTGSYTGELFF
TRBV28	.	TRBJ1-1	TGTGCCAGCCTCGGGAACACTGAAGCTTTCTTT	CASLGNTEAFF
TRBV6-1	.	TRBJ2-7	TGTGCCAGCACCCCTGCTCAGGGGTCCTACGAGCAGTACTTC	CASTPAQGSYEQYF
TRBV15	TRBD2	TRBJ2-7	TGTGCCACCAGCACAACTCCAGGAGCGGGAGGCACCTACGAGCAGTACTTC	CATSTTPGAGGTYEQYF
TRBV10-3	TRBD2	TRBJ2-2	TGTGCCATCAGTGGCGGGAGGGAAACCGGGGAGCTGTTTTTT	CAISGGRETGELFF
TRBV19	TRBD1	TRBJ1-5	TGTGCCAGTAGTATGCGGCAGGGGGTTCAGCCCCAGCATTTT	CASSMRQGVQPQHF